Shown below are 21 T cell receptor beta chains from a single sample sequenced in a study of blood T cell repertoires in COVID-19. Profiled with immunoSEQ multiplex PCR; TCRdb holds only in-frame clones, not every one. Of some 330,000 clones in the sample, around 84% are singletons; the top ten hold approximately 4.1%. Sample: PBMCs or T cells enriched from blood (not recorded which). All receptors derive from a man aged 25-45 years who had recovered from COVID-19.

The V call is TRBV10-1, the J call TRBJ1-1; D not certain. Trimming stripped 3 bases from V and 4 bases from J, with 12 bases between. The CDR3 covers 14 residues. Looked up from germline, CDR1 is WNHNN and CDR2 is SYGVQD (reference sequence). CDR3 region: CASSDPPEGTEAFF. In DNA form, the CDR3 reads TGCGCCAGCAGTGATCCCCCCGAGGGCACTGAAGCTTTCTTT.

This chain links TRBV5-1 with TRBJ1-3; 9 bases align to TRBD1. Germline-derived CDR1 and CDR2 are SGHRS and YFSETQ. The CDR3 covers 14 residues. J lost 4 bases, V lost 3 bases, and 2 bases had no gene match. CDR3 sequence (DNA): TGCGCCAGCAGCTGGGACAGGGACGGAAACACCATATATTTT. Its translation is CASSWDRDGNTIYF.

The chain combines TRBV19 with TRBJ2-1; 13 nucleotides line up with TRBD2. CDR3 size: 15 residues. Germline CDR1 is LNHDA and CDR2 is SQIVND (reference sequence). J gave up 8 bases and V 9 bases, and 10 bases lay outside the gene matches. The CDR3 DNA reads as TGTGCCAGCTCTGGACTAGCGGGAGCGACCGATGAGCAGTTCTTC. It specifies CASSGLAGATDEQFF.

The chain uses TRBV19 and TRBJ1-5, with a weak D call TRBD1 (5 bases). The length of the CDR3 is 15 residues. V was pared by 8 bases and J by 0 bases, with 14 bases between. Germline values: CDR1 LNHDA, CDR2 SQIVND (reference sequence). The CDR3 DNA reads TGTGCCAGTTTCGGGGGAGGTGCTAGCAATCAGCCCCAGCATTTT. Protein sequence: CASFGGGASNQPQHF. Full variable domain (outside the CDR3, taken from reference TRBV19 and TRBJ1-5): DGGITQSPKYLFRKEGQNVTLSCEQNLNHDAMYWYRQDPGQGLRLIYYSQIVNDFQKGDIAEGYSVSREKKESFPLTVTSAQKNPTAFYLCASFGGGASNQPQHFGDGTRLSIL.

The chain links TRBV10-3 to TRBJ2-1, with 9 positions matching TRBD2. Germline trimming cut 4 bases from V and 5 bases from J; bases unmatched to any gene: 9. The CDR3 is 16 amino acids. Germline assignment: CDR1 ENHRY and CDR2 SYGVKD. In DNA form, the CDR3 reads TGTGCCATCAGTGGCGAGACTAGCGGAAAAAACAATGAGCAGTTCTTC. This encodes CAISGETSGKNNEQFF.

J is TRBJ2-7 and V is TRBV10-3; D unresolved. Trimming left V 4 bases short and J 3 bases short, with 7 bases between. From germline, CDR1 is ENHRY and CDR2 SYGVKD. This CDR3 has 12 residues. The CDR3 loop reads CAISGRGYEQYF. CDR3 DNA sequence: TGTGCCATCAGTGGCCGAGGCTACGAGCAGTACTTC.

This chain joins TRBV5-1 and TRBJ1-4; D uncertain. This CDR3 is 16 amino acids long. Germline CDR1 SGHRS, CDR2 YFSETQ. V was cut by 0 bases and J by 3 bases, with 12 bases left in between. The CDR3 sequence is CASSLAASSANEKLFF. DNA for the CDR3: TGCGCCAGCAGCTTGGCCGCCTCTTCAGCTAATGAAAAACTGTTTTTT.

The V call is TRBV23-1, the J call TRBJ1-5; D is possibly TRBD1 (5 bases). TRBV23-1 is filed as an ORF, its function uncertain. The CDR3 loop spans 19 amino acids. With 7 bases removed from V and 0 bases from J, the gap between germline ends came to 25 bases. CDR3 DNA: TGCGCCAGCACCCTACGAGGCGGACGGCGGGGGTATAGCAATCAGCCCCAGCATTTT. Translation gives CASTLRGGRRGYSNQPQHF.

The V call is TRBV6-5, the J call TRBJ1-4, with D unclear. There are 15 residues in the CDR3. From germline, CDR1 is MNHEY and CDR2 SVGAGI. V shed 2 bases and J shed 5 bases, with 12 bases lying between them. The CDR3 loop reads CASSYRAGYNEKLFF. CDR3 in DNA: TGTGCCAGCAGTTACCGAGCCGGGTACAATGAAAAACTGTTTTTT.

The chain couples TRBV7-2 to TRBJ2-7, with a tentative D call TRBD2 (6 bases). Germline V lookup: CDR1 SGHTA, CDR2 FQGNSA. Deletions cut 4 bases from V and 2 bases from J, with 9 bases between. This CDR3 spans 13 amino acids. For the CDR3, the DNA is TGTGCCAGCAGCTGGAGGGGTCCCTACGAGCAGTACTTC. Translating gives CASSWRGPYEQYF.

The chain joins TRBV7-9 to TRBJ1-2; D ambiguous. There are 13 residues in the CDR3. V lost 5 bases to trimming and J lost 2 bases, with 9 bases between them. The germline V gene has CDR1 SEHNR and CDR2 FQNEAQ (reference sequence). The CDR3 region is CASSGRGNYGYTF. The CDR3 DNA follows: TGTGCCAGCAGCGGGCGGGGAAACTATGGCTACACCTTC.

CDR3 sequence reads: CASSPPGGGGNTIYF. The CDR3, as DNA: TGTGCCAGCAGTCCCCCCGGGGGGGGTGGAAACACCATATATTTT. V and J are TRBV28 and TRBJ1-3; a possible D gene is TRBD1 (5 bases). Trimming took off 5 bases at V and 3 bases at J, with 14 bases between the two ends. This CDR3 is built from 15 residues. Germline V CDR1 and CDR2: MDHEN, SYDVKM.

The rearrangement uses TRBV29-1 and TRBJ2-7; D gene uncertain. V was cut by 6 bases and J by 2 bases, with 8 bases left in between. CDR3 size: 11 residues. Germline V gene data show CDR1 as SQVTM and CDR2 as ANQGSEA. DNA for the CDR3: TGCAGCGTGATTACTCCCTACGAGCAGTACTTC. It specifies CSVITPYEQYF.

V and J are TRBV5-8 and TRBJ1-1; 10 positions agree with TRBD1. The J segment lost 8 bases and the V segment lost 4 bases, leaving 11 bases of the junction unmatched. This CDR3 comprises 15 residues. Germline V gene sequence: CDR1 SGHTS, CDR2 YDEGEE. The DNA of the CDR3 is TGTGCCAGCAGCCTCCCGGGACAGGGGACGACAGAAGCTTTCTTT. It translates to CASSLPGQGTTEAFF.

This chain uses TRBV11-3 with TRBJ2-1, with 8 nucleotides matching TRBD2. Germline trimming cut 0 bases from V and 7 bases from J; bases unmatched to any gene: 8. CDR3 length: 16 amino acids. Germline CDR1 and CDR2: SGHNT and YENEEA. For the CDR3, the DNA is TGTGCCAGCAGCTTAGATGGAATGGTAGCGGGGAATGAGCAGTTCTTC. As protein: CASSLDGMVAGNEQFF.

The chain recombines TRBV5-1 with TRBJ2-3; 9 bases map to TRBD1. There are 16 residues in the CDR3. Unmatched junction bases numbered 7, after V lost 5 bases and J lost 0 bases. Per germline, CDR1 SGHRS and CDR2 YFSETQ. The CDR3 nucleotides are TGCGCCAGCAGTCTTAGACAGGGGGGCAGCACAGATACGCAGTATTTT. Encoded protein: CASSLRQGGSTDTQYF.

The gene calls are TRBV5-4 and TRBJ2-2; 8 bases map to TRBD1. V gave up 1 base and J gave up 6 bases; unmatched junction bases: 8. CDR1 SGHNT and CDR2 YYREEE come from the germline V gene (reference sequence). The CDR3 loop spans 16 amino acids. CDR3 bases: TGTGCCAGCAGCTTGTTTCAGGGGGCGATGCCCGGGGAGCTGTTTTTT. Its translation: CASSLFQGAMPGELFF.

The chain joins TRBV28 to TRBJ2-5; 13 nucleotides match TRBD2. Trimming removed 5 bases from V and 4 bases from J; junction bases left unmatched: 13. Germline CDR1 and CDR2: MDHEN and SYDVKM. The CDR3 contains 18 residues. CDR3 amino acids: CASSKRTSGSVGRETQYF. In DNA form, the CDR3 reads TGTGCCAGCAGTAAGCGGACTAGCGGGAGTGTGGGTAGAGAGACCCAGTACTTC.

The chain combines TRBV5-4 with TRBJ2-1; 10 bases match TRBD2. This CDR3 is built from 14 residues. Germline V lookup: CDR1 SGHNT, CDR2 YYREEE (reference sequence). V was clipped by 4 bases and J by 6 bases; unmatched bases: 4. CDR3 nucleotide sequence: TGTGCCAGCAGCGGCGGGACTAGCGCCAATGAGCAGTTCTTC. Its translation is CASSGGTSANEQFF.

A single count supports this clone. Written as DNA, the CDR3 is TGTGCCAGCAGCTTACGGGGGGGCCTCGATGAGCAGTTCTTC. It yields the protein CASSLRGGLDEQFF. The chain links TRBV7-8 to TRBJ2-1; 8 nucleotides line up with TRBD2. CDR1 is SGHVS and CDR2 is FQNEAQ in the germline V gene. V lost 2 bases, J lost 8 bases, and 5 bases stayed unmatched. The CDR3 extends over 14 amino acids.

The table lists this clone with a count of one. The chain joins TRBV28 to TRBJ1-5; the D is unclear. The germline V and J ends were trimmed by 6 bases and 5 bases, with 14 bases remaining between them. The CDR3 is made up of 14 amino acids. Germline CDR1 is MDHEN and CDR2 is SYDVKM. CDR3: CASRVRPTHQPQHF. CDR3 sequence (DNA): TGTGCCAGCAGGGTCAGGCCGACCCATCAGCCCCAGCATTTT. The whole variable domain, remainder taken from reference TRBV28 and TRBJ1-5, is DVKVTQSSRYLVKRTGEKVFLECVQDMDHENMFWYRQDPGLGLRLIYFSYDVKMKEKGDIPEGYSVSREKKERFSLILESASTNQTSMYLCASRVRPTHQPQHFGDGTRLSIL.